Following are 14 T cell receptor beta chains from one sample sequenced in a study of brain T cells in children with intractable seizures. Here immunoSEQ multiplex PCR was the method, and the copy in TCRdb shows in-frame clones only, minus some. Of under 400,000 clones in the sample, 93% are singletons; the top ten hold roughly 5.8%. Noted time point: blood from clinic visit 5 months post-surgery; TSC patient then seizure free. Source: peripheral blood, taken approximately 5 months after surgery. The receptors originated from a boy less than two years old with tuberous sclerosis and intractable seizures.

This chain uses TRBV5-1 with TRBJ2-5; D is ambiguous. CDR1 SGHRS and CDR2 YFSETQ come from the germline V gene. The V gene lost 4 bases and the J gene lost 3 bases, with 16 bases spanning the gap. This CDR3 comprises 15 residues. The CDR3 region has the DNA TGCGCCAGCAGCCCCCTAGGGATTCACAAAGAGACCCAGTACTTC. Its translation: CASSPLGIHKETQYF.

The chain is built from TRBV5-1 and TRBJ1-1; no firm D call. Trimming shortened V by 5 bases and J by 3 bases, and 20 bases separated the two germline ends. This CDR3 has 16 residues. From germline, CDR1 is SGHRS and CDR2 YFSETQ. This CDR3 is CASRSLARTEHTEAFF. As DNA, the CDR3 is TGCGCCAGCAGATCCCTGGCTAGGACGGAGCACACTGAAGCTTTCTTT. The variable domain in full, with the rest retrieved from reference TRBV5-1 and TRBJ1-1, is KAGVTQTPRYLIKTRGQQVTLSCSPISGHRSVSWYQQTPGQGLQFLFEYFSETQRNKGNFPGRFSGRQFSNSRSEMNVSTLELGDSALYLCASRSLARTEHTEAFFGQGTRLTVV.

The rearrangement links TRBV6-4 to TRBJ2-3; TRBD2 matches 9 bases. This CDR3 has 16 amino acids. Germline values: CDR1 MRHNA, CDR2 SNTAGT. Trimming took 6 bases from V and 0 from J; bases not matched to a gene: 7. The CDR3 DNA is TGTGCCAGCAGCCGAAGCGGGGGGACTAGCACAGATACGCAGTATTTT. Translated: CASSRSGGTSTDTQYF.

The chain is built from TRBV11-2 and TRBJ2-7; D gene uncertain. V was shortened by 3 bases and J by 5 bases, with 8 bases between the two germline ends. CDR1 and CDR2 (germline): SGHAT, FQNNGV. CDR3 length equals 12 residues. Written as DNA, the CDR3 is TGTGCCAGCAGCTTGGGCTTTGACGAGCAGTACTTC. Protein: CASSLGFDEQYF. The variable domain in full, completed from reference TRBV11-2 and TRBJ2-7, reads EAGVAQSPRYKIIEKRQSVAFWCNPISGHATLYWYQQILGQGPKLLIQFQNNGVVDDSQLPKDRFSAERLKGVDSTLKIQPAKLEDSAVYLCASSLGFDEQYFGPGTRLTVT.

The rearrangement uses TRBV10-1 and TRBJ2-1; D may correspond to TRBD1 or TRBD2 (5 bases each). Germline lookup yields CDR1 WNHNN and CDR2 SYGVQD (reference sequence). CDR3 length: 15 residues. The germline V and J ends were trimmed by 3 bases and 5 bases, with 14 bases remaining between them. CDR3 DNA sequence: TGCGCCAGCAGTGACCGGGACGAAATAAACAATGAGCAGTTCTTC. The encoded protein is CASSDRDEINNEQFF.

The CDR3 DNA sequence: TGCGCCAGCAGCTTGGGAGCGGGGTTTTACGGAAAACTGTTTTTT. It encodes CASSLGAGFYGKLFF. This chain uses TRBV5-1 with TRBJ1-4; no firm D call. V gave up 0 bases and J gave up 10 bases, with 16 bases separating them. The CDR3 is 15 residues long. The germline gives CDR1 SGHRS, CDR2 YFSETQ.

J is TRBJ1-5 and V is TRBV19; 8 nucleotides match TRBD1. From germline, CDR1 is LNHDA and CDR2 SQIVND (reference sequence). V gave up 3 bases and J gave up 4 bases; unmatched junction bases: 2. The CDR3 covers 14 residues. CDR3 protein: CASSITGGNQPQHF. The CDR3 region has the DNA TGTGCCAGTAGTATCACAGGGGGGAATCAGCCCCAGCATTTT.

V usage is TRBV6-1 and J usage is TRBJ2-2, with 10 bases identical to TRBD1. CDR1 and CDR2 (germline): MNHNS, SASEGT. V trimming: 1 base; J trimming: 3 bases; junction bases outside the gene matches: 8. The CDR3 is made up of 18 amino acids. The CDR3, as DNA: TGTGCCAGCAGTGAAGGCGGACAGGGGGTCTTGTACACCGGGGAGCTGTTTTTT. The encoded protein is CASSEGGQGVLYTGELFF.

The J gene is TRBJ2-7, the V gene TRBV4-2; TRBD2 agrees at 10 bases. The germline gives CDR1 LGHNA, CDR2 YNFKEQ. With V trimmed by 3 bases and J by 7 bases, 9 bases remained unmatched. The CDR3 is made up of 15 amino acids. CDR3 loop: CASSQGTSANWEQYF. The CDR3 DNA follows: TGTGCCAGCAGCCAGGGGACTAGCGCCAATTGGGAGCAGTACTTC.

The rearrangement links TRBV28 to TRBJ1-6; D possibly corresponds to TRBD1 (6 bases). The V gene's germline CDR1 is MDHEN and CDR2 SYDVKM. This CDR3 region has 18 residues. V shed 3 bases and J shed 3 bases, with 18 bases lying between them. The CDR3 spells CASSFPLQGRVYNSPLHF. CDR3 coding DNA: TGTGCCAGCAGTTTTCCCCTCCAGGGGCGAGTCTATAATTCACCCCTCCACTTT.

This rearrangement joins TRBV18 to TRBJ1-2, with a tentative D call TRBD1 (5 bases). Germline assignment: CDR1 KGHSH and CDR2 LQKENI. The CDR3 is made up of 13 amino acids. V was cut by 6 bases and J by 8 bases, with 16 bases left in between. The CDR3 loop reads CASSRLGEDGYTF. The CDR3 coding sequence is TGTGCCAGCTCCCGGCTAGGGGAAGACGGCTACACCTTC.

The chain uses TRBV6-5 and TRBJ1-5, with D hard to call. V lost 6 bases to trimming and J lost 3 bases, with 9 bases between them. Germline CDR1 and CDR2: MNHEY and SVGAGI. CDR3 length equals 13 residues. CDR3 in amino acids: CASRGRINQPQHF. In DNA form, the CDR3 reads TGTGCCAGCAGGGGCAGGATCAATCAGCCCCAGCATTTT.

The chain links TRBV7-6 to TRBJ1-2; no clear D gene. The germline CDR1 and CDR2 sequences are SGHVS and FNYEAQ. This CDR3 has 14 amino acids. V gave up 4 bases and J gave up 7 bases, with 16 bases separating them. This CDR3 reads CASSYGGRGSGYTF. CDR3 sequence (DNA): TGTGCCAGCAGCTACGGAGGGCGGGGATCTGGCTACACCTTC.

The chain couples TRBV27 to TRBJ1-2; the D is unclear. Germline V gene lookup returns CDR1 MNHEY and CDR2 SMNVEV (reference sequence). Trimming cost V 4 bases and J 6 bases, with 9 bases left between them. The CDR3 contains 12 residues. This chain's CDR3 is CASSSLRDGYTF. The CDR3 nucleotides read TGTGCCAGCAGTTCGCTCCGGGATGGCTACACCTTC.